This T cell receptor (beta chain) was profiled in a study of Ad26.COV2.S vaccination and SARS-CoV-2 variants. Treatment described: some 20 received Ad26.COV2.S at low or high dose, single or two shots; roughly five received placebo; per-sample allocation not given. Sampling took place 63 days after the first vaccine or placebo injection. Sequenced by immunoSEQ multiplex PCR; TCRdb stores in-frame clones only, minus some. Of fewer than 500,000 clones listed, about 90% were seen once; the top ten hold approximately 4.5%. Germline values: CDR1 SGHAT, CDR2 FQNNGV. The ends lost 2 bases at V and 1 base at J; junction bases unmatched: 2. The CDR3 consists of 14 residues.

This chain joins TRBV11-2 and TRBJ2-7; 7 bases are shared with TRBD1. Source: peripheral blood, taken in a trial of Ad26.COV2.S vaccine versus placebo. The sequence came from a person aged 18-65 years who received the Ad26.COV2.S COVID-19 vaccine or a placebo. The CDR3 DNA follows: TGTGCCAGCAGCTTAACCAGGGGGTCCTACGAGCAGTACTTC. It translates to CASSLTRGSYEQYF.